This T cell receptor (beta chain) was captured in a study of monozygotic twins with inflammatory bowel disease (dated by TCRdb to between 2019 and 2020). For the study in its entirety: In total, 28 monozygotic twin pairs made up the full study: 19 Danish pairs, all IBD-discordant, plus nine German pairs, of which four were IBD-concordant and five were IBD-discordant. The search for disease-associated traits relied mainly on comparing, within discordant pairs, IBD patients with their genetically identical healthy co-twins. Each individual had, on average, about 151 000 unique TCRalpha sequences and 181 000 unique TCRbeta sequences available for analysis.

The library was produced with 5' RACE. For each TCR library, about 4,000 ng of total RNA was used. For each sample, cDNA synthesis with SMARTScribe reverse transcriptase was split into eight separate reactions. During cDNA synthesis, template switching introduced unique molecular identifiers that contained a 6-nucleotide sample barcode. Amplification of TCRalpha and TCRbeta cDNA involved two nested PCRs of 16 and 9 cycles, and each PCR was followed by bead purification. Before amplification, the cDNA was treated with uracil DNA-glycosylase and purified using the QIAquick PCR purification kit. In the second PCR, Illumina TruSeq-compatible adapters and sample-specific barcodes were added. TapeStation and Qubit were used to check library quality and concentration, and 4.5 to 6 ng of each library was pooled. Pooled libraries were sequenced on an Illumina HiSeq2500 single-index Rapid Run with 2 x 100 bp reads and custom sequencing primers. Per the authors' processing: PCR and sequencing errors were corrected by UMI-based consensus assembly using MiGEC version 1.2.6. MiXCR version 2.1.1 handled V(D)J alignment, clonotype assembly and CDR3 extraction. To normalise gene usage, clonotype sharing and MAIT/NKT TCR abundance, the analysis used the top 1000, 10 000 and 20 000 clonotypes per sample. After downsampling to 27 000 UMIs, diversity was calculated as the inverse Simpson index using the vegan R package. Paired Mann-Whitney U tests were applied to discordant twin pairs, and Benjamini-Hochberg correction was used for multiple testing. TCRdb reprocessed the reads and provides one entry for every CDR3 protein sequence; no DNA is given. It is TCRdb's table, rather than the study itself, that gives the V and J calls and clone size. The sample table holds about 450,000 distinct CDR3 sequences. 2% to 2.5% of the sample is in the top ten clones.

To note about this clonotype: Its specific antigen is unknown.

From the cysteine through the phenylalanine, the CDR3 covers 13 amino acids. No DNA sequence is on record. From each donor, a roughly 2.5 ml peripheral blood sample was collected into PAXgene tubes and stored at -80 degrees C. Without T cell sorting, total RNA was isolated from whole blood using the PAXgene blood miRNA kit on an automated QIAcube. Peripheral blood from monozygotic twin pairs who were concordant or discordant for inflammatory bowel disease underwent deep TCRalpha and TCRbeta repertoire profiling using unique molecular barcoding. Smoking habits were recorded for all twin pairs, and individuals were classified as current, former or never smokers. Points the paper makes about the study in general: Concordant and discordant twins showed no difference in repertoire similarity, possibly because of limited statistical power. No single strong signal or clonotype linked to IBD turned up in the results, so the idea that one exists was not supported. IBD patients had lower TCRbeta repertoire diversity, measured by the inverse Simpson index, than their healthy co-twins. Compared with healthy twins, IBD patients had fewer clonotypes in common with other individuals, a difference most pronounced in patients showing signs of disease activity. Differing immunosuppressive treatments among patients may have added background noise and inter-individual variability to the repertoires. Distinction between different T cell subtypes could not be achieved in the analysis.

Sequencing was done on a sample of blood. The chain employs TRBV12-3 or TRBV12-4 and TRBJ2-7; TCRdb returns TRBD1, unconfirmable since there is no DNA. This TCR derives from a human donor with ulcerative colitis or Crohn's disease, or a healthy co-twin of an affected twin (not recorded which). The CDR3 loop reads CASSPLSIYEQYF.